This is a list of T cell receptor beta chains from one sample in a study of blood T cell repertoires in COVID-19. Method: immunoSEQ multiplex PCR; TCRdb's copy keeps in-frame clones and lacks some. The repertoire holds some 320,000 clones, about 89% seen once, with about 5.2% in the top ten. Sample: PBMCs or T cells enriched from blood (not recorded which). Receptors originate from a woman between 25 and 40 years old who had recovered from COVID-19. Each CDR3 is given with its conserved first and last residue. D genes are given only for firm matches. The size of a clone is reported for some rows only, either as once, few or many, or as a class for expanded clones.

v_gene: TRBV2
abundance: -
j_gene: TRBJ1-5
d_gene: -
CDR3nt: TGTGCCGGATCTTTCTCAGGGGCGCAGCCCCAGCATTTT
CDR3aa: CAGSFSGAQPQHF

v_gene: TRBV5-4
abundance: -
j_gene: TRBJ1-2
d_gene: -
CDR3nt: TGTGCCAGCAGCTTCACAGGGCTATTGGACCATGGCTACACCTTC
CDR3aa: CASSFTGLLDHGYTF

v_gene: TRBV7-9
abundance: few
j_gene: TRBJ1-6
d_gene: TRBD1
CDR3nt: TGTGCCAGCAGCTTAGTCGGGGCTGGGACAGGGGGCAGTTCACCCCTCCACTTT
CDR3aa: CASSLVGAGTGGSSPLHF

v_gene: TRBV9
abundance: -
j_gene: TRBJ1-4
d_gene: -
CDR3nt: TGTGCCAGCACCCCGGCCTCGGGGTCTGAAAAACTGTTTTTT
CDR3aa: CASTPASGSEKLFF

v_gene: TRBV7-2
abundance: -
j_gene: TRBJ2-1
d_gene: TRBD2
CDR3nt: TGTGCCAGCAGCTTAGGCCTAGCGGTGTTCAATGAGCAGTTCTTC
CDR3aa: CASSLGLAVFNEQFF

v_gene: TRBV6-5
abundance: -
j_gene: TRBJ2-1
d_gene: -
CDR3nt: TGTGCCAGCAGTTACGGACGGGGGGCATACAATGAGCAGTTCTTC
CDR3aa: CASSYGRGAYNEQFF

v_gene: TRBV11-2
abundance: once
j_gene: TRBJ2-3
d_gene: TRBD2
CDR3nt: TGTGCCAGCAGCTTAGCGCTAGCGGGGGGTCTGGGAGATACGCAGTATTTT
CDR3aa: CASSLALAGGLGDTQYF

v_gene: TRBV19
abundance: -
j_gene: TRBJ1-4
d_gene: TRBD1
CDR3nt: TGTGCCAGTAGTATAGGGACAGGACGTGAAAAACTGTTTTTT
CDR3aa: CASSIGTGREKLFF

v_gene: TRBV19
abundance: few
j_gene: TRBJ1-2
d_gene: TRBD1
CDR3nt: TGTGCCAGTACCCTTTGGGGACAGGGGGTTGATGGCTACACCTTC
CDR3aa: CASTLWGQGVDGYTF

v_gene: TRBV28
abundance: -
j_gene: TRBJ2-7
d_gene: TRBD1
CDR3nt: TGTGCCAGCAGCCTACCCTCCGGGACAGGGTTCTACGAGCAGTACTTC
CDR3aa: CASSLPSGTGFYEQYF

v_gene: TRBV4-1
abundance: -
j_gene: TRBJ1-1
d_gene: TRBD1
CDR3nt: TGCGCCAGCAGCCTAAACCTTCAGGGGGCGCCGATCCTCGGGAACACTGAAGCTTTCTTT
CDR3aa: CASSLNLQGAPILGNTEAFF

v_gene: TRBV9
abundance: -
j_gene: TRBJ2-3
d_gene: TRBD2
CDR3nt: TGTGCCAGCAGCCCGGGGGTCGGGGGGGCCAGTGGAGATACGCAGTATTTT
CDR3aa: CASSPGVGGASGDTQYF

v_gene: TRBV7-6
abundance: -
j_gene: TRBJ1-3
d_gene: -
CDR3nt: TGTGCCAGCAGCACGCTACAGGGCTCTGGAAACACCATATATTTT
CDR3aa: CASSTLQGSGNTIYF

v_gene: TRBV5-6
abundance: -
j_gene: TRBJ2-7
d_gene: TRBD2
CDR3nt: TGTGCCAGCAGCTTAGCGGGACTCTCACCCCGCGAGCAGTACTTC
CDR3aa: CASSLAGLSPREQYF

v_gene: TRBV28
abundance: -
j_gene: TRBJ1-3
d_gene: -
CDR3nt: TGTGCCAGCAGGGACAGCAGCTCTGGAAACACCATATATTTT
CDR3aa: CASRDSSSGNTIYF

v_gene: TRBV4-2
abundance: -
j_gene: TRBJ2-7
d_gene: TRBD1
CDR3nt: TGTGCCAGCAGCCCTTTTTGGGGACAGGGGGGGAACTACGAGCAGTACTTC
CDR3aa: CASSPFWGQGGNYEQYF

v_gene: TRBV7-2
abundance: -
j_gene: TRBJ2-5
d_gene: TRBD2
CDR3nt: TGTGCCAGCAGCCTACTAGCGGGGGGGCAGGAGACCCAGTACTTC
CDR3aa: CASSLLAGGQETQYF

v_gene: TRBV5-4
abundance: -
j_gene: TRBJ2-6
d_gene: -
CDR3nt: TGTGCCAGCAGCTGGGGAGGCGGGGCCAACGTCCTGACTTTC
CDR3aa: CASSWGGGANVLTF

v_gene: TRBV9
abundance: -
j_gene: TRBJ2-5
d_gene: TRBD2
CDR3nt: TGTGCCAGCAGCCCACCGGGACTAGCGGGGGAGACCCAGTACTTC
CDR3aa: CASSPPGLAGETQYF

v_gene: TRBV6-5
abundance: -
j_gene: TRBJ1-2
d_gene: -
CDR3nt: TGTGCCAGCAGTCCCGACGGGGGTTATGGCTACACCTTC
CDR3aa: CASSPDGGYGYTF

v_gene: TRBV18
abundance: -
j_gene: TRBJ1-1
d_gene: TRBD1
CDR3nt: TGTGCCAGCTCCCCTCAACAGGGGGAGACTGAAGCTTTCTTT
CDR3aa: CASSPQQGETEAFF

v_gene: TRBV6-2/TRBV6-3
abundance: -
j_gene: TRBJ1-6
d_gene: TRBD1
CDR3nt: TGTGCCAGCAGCTCCCGGGACAGGGGCAATTCACCCCTCCACTTT
CDR3aa: CASSSRDRGNSPLHF

v_gene: TRBV6-2/TRBV6-3
abundance: -
j_gene: TRBJ2-1
d_gene: -
CDR3nt: TGTGCCAGCAGTTATTACCCAGGGCGGAATGAGCAGTTCTTC
CDR3aa: CASSYYPGRNEQFF

v_gene: TRBV7-2
abundance: -
j_gene: TRBJ2-1
d_gene: -
CDR3nt: TGTGCCAGCAGTCTCCTTCCCACAGGGATGGGATACAATGAGCAGTTCTTC
CDR3aa: CASSLLPTGMGYNEQFF

v_gene: TRBV4-2
abundance: -
j_gene: TRBJ2-7
d_gene: TRBD2
CDR3nt: TGTGCCAGCAGCCAAGACGGCGGGAGCTCCTACGAGCAGTACTTC
CDR3aa: CASSQDGGSSYEQYF

v_gene: TRBV7-2
abundance: -
j_gene: TRBJ1-2
d_gene: -
CDR3nt: TGTGCCAGCAGCGCATCATGGCCCGACAGAGACTATGGCTACACCTTC
CDR3aa: CASSASWPDRDYGYTF

v_gene: TRBV18
abundance: -
j_gene: TRBJ1-4
d_gene: TRBD1
CDR3nt: TGTGCCAGCTCACCACCGGGACAGGGACTTGCAACTAATGAAAAACTGTTTTTT
CDR3aa: CASSPPGQGLATNEKLFF

v_gene: TRBV27
abundance: -
j_gene: TRBJ1-1
d_gene: -
CDR3nt: TGTGCCAGCAGTTTATCGACAGGCGTTGAAGCTTTCTTT
CDR3aa: CASSLSTGVEAFF

v_gene: TRBV4-2
abundance: -
j_gene: TRBJ2-7
d_gene: TRBD1
CDR3nt: TGTGCCAGCAGCCAGGAGGACAGGGCCTACGAGCAGTACTTC
CDR3aa: CASSQEDRAYEQYF

v_gene: TRBV6-5
abundance: -
j_gene: TRBJ1-1
d_gene: -
CDR3nt: TGTGCCAGCAGTTCTAGCAAGACTGAAGCTTTCTTT
CDR3aa: CASSSSKTEAFF

v_gene: TRBV6-5
abundance: -
j_gene: TRBJ2-5
d_gene: TRBD1
CDR3nt: TGTGCCAGCAGTTACTCGAACAGGGGGCAAGGGGAGACCCAGTACTTC
CDR3aa: CASSYSNRGQGETQYF

v_gene: TRBV5-1
abundance: -
j_gene: TRBJ2-1
d_gene: -
CDR3nt: TGCGCCAGCAGCTCCACCCCAGGGGATGAGCAGTTCTTC
CDR3aa: CASSSTPGDEQFF

v_gene: TRBV16
abundance: once
j_gene: TRBJ1-2
d_gene: TRBD1
CDR3nt: TGTGCCAGCAGCCTCGAGACAGGGCGCTATGGCTACACCTTC
CDR3aa: CASSLETGRYGYTF

v_gene: TRBV5-1
abundance: -
j_gene: TRBJ2-5
d_gene: TRBD1
CDR3nt: TGCGCCAGCAGCTACCCGCCACAGGGGGCCGGGGAGACCCAGTACTTC
CDR3aa: CASSYPPQGAGETQYF

v_gene: TRBV4-1
abundance: -
j_gene: TRBJ2-2
d_gene: TRBD2
CDR3nt: TGCGCCAGCAGCCCCCTGACTAGCGTCGGGGAGCTGTTTTTT
CDR3aa: CASSPLTSVGELFF

v_gene: TRBV10-3
abundance: -
j_gene: TRBJ1-1
d_gene: -
CDR3nt: TGTGCGACACAAGGGAGCCTGAACACTGAAGCTTTCTTT
CDR3aa: CATQGSLNTEAFF